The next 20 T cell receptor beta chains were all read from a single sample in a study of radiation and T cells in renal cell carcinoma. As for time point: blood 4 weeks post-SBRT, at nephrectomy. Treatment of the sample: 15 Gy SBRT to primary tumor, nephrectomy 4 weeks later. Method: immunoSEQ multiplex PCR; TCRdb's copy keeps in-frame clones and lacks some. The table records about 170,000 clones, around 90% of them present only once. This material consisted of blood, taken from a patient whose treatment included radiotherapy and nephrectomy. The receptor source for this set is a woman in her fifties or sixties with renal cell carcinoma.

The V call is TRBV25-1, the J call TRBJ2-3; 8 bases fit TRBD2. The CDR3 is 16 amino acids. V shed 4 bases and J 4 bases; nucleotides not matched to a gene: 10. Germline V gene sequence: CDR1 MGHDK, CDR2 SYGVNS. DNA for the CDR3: TGTGCCAGCAGTGTAAGTGCGGGGGGCTCATCAGATACGCAGTATTTT. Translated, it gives CASSVSAGGSSDTQYF.

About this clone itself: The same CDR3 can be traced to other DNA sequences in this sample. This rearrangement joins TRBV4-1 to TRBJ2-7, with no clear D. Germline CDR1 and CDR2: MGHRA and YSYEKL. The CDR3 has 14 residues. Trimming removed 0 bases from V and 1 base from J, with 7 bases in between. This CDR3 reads CASSQDIGSYEQYF. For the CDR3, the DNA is TGCGCCAGCAGCCAAGACATAGGGTCCTACGAGCAGTACTTC.

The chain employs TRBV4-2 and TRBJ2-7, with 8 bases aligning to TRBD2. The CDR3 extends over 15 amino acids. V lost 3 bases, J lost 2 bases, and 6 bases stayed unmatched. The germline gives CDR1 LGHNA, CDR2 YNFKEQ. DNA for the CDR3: TGTGCCAGCAGCCAGGAAAGACTAGCGACCTACGAGCAGTACTTC. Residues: CASSQERLATYEQYF.

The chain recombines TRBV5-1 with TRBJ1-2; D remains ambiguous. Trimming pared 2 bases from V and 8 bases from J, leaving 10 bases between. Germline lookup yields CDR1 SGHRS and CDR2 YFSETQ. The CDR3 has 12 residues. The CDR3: CASSFYGEGYTF. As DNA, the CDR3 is TGCGCCAGCAGCTTCTACGGGGAAGGCTACACCTTC. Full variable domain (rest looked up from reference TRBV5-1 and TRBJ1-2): KAGVTQTPRYLIKTRGQQVTLSCSPISGHRSVSWYQQTPGQGLQFLFEYFSETQRNKGNFPGRFSGRQFSNSRSEMNVSTLELGDSALYLCASSFYGEGYTFGSGTRLTVV.

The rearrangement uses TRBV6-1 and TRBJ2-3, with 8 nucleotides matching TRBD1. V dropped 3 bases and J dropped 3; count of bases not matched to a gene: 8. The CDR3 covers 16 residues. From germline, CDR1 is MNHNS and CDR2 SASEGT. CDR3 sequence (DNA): TGTGCCAGCAGTGACCCTCCAGGGGGCGGGACAGATACGCAGTATTTT. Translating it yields CASSDPPGGGTDTQYF.

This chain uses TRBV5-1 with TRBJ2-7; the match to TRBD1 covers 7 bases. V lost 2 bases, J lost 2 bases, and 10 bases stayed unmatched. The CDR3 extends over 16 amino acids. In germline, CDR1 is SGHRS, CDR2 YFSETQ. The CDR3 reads CASSFDRDSIPYEQYF. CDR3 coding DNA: TGCGCCAGCAGCTTCGACCGGGACAGTATACCCTACGAGCAGTACTTC.

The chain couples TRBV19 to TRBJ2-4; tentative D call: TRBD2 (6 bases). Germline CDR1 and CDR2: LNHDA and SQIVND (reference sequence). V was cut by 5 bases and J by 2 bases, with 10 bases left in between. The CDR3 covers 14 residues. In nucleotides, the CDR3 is TGTGCCAGTAGTCCCGGGGGTTCCAAAAACATTCAGTACTTC. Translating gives CASSPGGSKNIQYF. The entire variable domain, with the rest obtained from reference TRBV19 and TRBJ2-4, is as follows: DGGITQSPKYLFRKEGQNVTLSCEQNLNHDAMYWYRQDPGQGLRLIYYSQIVNDFQKGDIAEGYSVSREKKESFPLTVTSAQKNPTAFYLCASSPGGSKNIQYFGAGTRLSVL.

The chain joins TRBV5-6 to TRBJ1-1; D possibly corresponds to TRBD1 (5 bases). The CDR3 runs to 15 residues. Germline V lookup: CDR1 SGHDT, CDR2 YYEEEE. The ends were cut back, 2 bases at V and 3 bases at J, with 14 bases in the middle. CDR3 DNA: TGTGCCAGCAGCTTTAGGGGCGCGGAATACACTGAAGCTTTCTTT. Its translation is CASSFRGAEYTEAFF.

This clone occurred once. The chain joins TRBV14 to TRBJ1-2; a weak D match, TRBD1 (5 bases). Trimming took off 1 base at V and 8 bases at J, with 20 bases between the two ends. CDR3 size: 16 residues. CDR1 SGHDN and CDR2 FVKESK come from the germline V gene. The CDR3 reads CASSQGRGRAFSGYTF. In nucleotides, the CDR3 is TGTGCCAGCAGCCAAGGGCGCGGCAGGGCTTTTTCAGGCTACACCTTC.

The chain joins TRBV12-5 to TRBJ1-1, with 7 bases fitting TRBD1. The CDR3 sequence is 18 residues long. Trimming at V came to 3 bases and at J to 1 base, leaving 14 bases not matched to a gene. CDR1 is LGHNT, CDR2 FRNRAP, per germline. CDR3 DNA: TGTGCTAGTGGTTTTTTCGAACAGGGGAGGCGGAAGAACACTGAAGCTTTCTTT. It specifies CASGFFEQGRRKNTEAFF.

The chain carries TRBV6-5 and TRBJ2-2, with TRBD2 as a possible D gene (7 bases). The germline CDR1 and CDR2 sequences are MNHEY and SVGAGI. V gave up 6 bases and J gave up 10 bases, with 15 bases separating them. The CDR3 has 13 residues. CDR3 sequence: CASSRRGREELFF. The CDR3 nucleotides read TGTGCCAGCAGCCGGCGGGGGCGGGAGGAGCTGTTTTTT.

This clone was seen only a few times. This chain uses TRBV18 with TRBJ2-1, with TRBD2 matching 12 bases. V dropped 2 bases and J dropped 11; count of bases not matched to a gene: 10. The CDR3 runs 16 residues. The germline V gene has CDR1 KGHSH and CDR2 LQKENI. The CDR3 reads CASSPGLAGPDGKQFF. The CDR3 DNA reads TGTGCCAGCTCACCAGGACTAGCGGGGCCCGACGGGAAGCAGTTCTTC.

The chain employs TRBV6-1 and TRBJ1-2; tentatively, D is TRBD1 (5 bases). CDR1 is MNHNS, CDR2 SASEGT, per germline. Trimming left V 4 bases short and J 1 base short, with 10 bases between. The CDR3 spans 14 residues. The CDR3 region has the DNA TGTGCCAGCAGTGTGGGACGGAATAACTATGGCTACACCTTC. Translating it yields CASSVGRNNYGYTF.

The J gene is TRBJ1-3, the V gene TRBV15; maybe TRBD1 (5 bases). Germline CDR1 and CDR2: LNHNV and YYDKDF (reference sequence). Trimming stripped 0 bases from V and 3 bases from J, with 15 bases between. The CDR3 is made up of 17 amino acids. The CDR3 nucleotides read TGTGCCACCAGCAGAGATATGGGACCGACGATTGGAAACACCATATATTTT. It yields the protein CATSRDMGPTIGNTIYF.

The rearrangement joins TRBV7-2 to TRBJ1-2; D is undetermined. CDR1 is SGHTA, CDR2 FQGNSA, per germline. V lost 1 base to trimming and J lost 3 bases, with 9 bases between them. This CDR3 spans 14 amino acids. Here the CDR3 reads CASSLETRDYGYTF. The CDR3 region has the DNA TGTGCCAGCAGCTTAGAAACGAGGGACTATGGCTACACCTTC.

The CDR3 is CASSRPATYEQYF. DNA for the CDR3: TGTGCCAGCAGCCGACCGGCGACCTACGAGCAGTACTTC. This rearrangement joins TRBV7-2 to TRBJ2-7; D is ambiguous. V was trimmed by 5 bases and J by 2 bases, leaving 10 bases between them. The CDR3 totals 13 residues. Germline V gives CDR1 SGHTA, CDR2 FQGNSA.

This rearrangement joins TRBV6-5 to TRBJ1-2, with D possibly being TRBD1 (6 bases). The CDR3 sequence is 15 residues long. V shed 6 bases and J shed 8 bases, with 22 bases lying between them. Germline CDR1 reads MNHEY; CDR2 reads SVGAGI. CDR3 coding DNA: TGTGCCAGCAGCCATCTCCGGGACACGGCTCCCGGCTACACCTTC. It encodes CASSHLRDTAPGYTF.

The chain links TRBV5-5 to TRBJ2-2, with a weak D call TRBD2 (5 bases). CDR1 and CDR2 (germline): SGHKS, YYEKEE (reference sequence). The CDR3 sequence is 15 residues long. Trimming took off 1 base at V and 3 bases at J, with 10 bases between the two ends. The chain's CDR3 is CASSLNTGDTGELFF. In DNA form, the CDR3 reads TGTGCCAGCAGCTTGAACACCGGGGACACCGGGGAGCTGTTTTTT.

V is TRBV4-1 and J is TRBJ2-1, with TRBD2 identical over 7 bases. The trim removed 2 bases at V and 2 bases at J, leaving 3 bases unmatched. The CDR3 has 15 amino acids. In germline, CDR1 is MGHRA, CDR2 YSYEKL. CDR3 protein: CASSQSGATYNEQFF. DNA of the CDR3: TGCGCCAGCAGCCAAAGCGGGGCGACCTACAATGAGCAGTTCTTC.

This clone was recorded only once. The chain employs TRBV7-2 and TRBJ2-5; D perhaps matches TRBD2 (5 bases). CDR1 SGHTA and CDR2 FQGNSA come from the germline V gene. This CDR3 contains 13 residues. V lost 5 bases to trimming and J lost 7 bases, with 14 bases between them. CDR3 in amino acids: CASSQDSGWTQYF. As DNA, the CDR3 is TGTGCCAGCAGCCAAGACTCGGGATGGACCCAGTACTTC.